The clone carrying this T cell receptor beta chain was detected only a few times. It was with 60 Vbeta and 13 Jbeta primers that the PCR ran. Sequenced by immunoSEQ multiplex PCR; TCRdb stores in-frame clones only, minus some. The sample shows some 180,000 clones, 79% of them seen only once. The data were obtained in a study of cytomegalovirus exposure and HLA in healthy donors. This CDR3 has 13 amino acids. From germline, CDR1 is SEHNR and CDR2 FQNEAQ (reference sequence). Trimming left V 5 bases short and J 7 bases short, with 12 bases between. The TCR was taken from a woman between 25 and 40 years old in good health and CMV-seropositive. Sequenced input: PBMCs. J is TRBJ1-5 and V is TRBV7-9; D is perhaps TRBD1 (6 bases). The CDR3 region is CASSLNRDQPQHF. CDR3 nucleotide sequence: TGTGCCAGCAGCCTCAACAGGGACCAGCCCCAGCATTTT. Drawing the rest from reference TRBV7-9 and TRBJ1-5, the complete variable domain is DTGVSQNPRHKITKRGQNVTFRCDPISEHNRLYWYRQTLGQGPEFLTYFQNEAQLEKSRLLSDRFSAERPKGSFSTLEIQRTEQGDSAMYLCASSLNRDQPQHFGDGTRLSIL.